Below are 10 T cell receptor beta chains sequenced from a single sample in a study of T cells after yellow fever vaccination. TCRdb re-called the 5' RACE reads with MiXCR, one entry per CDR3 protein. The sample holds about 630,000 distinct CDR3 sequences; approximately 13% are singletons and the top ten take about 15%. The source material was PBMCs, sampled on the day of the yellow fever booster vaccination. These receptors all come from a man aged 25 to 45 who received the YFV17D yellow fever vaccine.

The CDR3 nucleotides are TGTGCCAGCAGCCATTGGGCCATTCGGAACACTGAAGCTTTCTTT. It is translated as CASSHWAIRNTEAFF. The rearrangement joins TRBV16 to TRBJ1-1; unclear D gene. The germline V gene encodes CDR1 KGHSY and CDR2 FQNENV. Trimming pared 3 bases from V and 1 base from J, leaving 12 bases between. The CDR3 runs 15 residues.

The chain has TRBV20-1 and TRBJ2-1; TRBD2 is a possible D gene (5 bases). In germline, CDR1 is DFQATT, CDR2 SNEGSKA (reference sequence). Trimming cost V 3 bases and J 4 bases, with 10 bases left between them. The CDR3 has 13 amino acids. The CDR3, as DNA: TGCAGTGCTAGTTACTCGGGGTACAATGAGCAGTTCTTC. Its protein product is CSASYSGYNEQFF.

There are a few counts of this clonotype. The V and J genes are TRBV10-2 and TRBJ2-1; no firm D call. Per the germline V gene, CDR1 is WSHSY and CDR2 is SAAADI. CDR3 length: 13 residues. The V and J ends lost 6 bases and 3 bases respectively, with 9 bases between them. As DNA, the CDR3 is TGCGCCAGCAGCAAGGACCACTACAATGAGCAGTTCTTC. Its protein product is CASSKDHYNEQFF.

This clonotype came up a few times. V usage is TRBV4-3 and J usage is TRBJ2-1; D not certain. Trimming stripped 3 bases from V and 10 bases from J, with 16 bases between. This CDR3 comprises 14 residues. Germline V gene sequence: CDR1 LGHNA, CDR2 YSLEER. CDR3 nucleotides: TGCGCCAGCAGCCAGGGCCCCTGGGCGGCGGAGCAGTTCTTC. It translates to CASSQGPWAAEQFF.

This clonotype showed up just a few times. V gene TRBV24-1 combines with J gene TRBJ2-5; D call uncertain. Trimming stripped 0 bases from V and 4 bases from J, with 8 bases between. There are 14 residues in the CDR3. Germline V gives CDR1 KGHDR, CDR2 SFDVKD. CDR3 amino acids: CATSDLPGGETQYF. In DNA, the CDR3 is TGTGCCACCAGTGATTTGCCCGGCGGAGAGACCCAGTACTTC.

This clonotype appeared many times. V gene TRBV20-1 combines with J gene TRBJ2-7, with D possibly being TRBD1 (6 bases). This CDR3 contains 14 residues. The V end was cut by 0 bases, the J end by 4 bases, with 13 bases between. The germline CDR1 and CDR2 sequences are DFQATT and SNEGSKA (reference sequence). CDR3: CSARDGRGQYEQYF. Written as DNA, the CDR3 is TGCAGTGCTAGAGACGGCAGGGGACAATACGAGCAGTACTTC.

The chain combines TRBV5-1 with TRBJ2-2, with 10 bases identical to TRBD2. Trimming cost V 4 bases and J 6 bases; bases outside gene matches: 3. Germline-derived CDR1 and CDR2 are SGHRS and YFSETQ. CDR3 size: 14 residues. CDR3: CASSKREGPGELFF. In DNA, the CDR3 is TGCGCCAGCAGCAAGCGGGAGGGGCCCGGGGAGCTGTTTTTT.

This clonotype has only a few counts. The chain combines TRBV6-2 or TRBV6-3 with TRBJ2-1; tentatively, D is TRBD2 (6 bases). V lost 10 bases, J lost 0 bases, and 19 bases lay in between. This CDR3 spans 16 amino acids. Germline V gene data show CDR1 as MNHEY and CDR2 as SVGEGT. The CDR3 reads CAISGLQYSSYNEQFF. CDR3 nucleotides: TGTGCCATCAGCGGGTTACAGTACAGCTCCTACAATGAGCAGTTCTTC.

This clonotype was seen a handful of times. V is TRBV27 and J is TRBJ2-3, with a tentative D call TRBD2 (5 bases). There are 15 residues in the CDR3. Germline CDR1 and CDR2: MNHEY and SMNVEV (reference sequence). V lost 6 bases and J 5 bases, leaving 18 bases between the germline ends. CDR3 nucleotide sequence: TGTGCCAGCAGGCACCTTTCCGGCGGGTTAGATACGCAGTATTTT. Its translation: CASRHLSGGLDTQYF.

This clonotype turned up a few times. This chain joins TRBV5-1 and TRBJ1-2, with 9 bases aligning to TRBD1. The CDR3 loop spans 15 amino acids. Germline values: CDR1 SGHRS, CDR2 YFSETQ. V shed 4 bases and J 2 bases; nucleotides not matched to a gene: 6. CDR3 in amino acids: CASSARTGENYGYTF. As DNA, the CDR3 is TGCGCCAGCAGCGCCAGGACAGGGGAAAACTATGGCTACACCTTC.